Shown below are 26 T cell receptor beta chains from a single sample sequenced in a study of T cells in Graves' hyperthyroidism and ophthalmopathy. RNA transcripts gave rise to amplified TCR beta CDR3 regions. In the first-round RT-PCR of the TCR CDR3, the HTBI primer set was used. TCRdb analysed the multiplex PCR reads with MiXCR anew, one entry per CDR3 protein. The table shows roughly 700,000 distinct CDR3 sequences, with about 35% occurring only once. The sequencing sample was made of blood. These receptors were collected from a woman aged 35 to 49 with Graves' hyperthyroidism.

The chain combines TRBV11-2 with TRBJ2-5, with TRBD2 matching over 11 bases. This CDR3 region has 15 residues. In germline, CDR1 is SGHAT, CDR2 FQNNGV. Losses at the gene ends were 4 bases for V and 5 bases for J; bases not matched to a gene: 6. The CDR3 sequence is CASSYLAGGSETQYF. The CDR3 DNA reads as TGTGCCAGCAGCTACCTAGCGGGGGGCTCGGAGACCCAGTACTTC. The entire variable domain, with the rest obtained from reference TRBV11-2 and TRBJ2-5, is as follows: EAGVAQSPRYKIIEKRQSVAFWCNPISGHATLYWYQQILGQGPKLLIQFQNNGVVDDSQLPKDRFSAERLKGVDSTLKIQPAKLEDSAVYLCASSYLAGGSETQYFGPGTRLLVL.

This clonotype was found many times. The chain recombines TRBV7-2 with TRBJ2-5; D not certain. The V and J ends lost 0 bases and 5 bases respectively, with 4 bases between them. The CDR3 loop spans 12 amino acids. The V gene's germline CDR1 is SGHTA and CDR2 FQGNSA. CDR3 amino acids: CASSLAPETQYF. The DNA for the CDR3 is TGTGCCAGCAGCTTAGCTCCCGAGACCCAGTACTTC.

This clonotype was recorded at least ten times. V usage is TRBV11-2 and J usage is TRBJ1-2; no firm D call. The CDR3 sequence is 12 residues long. In germline, CDR1 is SGHAT, CDR2 FQNNGV. The V end lost 4 bases, the J end lost 6 bases, and 9 bases lay between the germline ends. The CDR3 DNA reads as TGTGCCAGCAGCTCGGAGGGCGATGGCTACACCTTC. This codes for CASSSEGDGYTF.

CDR3 protein: CAINPTGAAQPQHF. CDR3 nucleotide sequence: TGTGCCATCAATCCGACAGGGGCAGCGCAGCCCCAGCATTTT. V gene TRBV10-3 combines with J gene TRBJ1-5, with 8 bases lining up with TRBD1. J was trimmed by 7 bases and V by 7 bases; bases with no gene match: 9. Germline V CDR1 and CDR2: ENHRY, SYGVKD. There are 14 residues in the CDR3.

The chain combines TRBV20-1 with TRBJ2-5; D possibly uses TRBD1 or TRBD2 (6 bases each). V gave up 0 bases and J gave up 4 bases, with 15 bases separating them. The CDR3 contains 15 residues. From germline, CDR1 is DFQATT and CDR2 SNEGSKA (reference sequence). CDR3: CSARDPGGGAETQYF. Here the CDR3 DNA reads TGCAGTGCTAGAGATCCCGGGGGCGGGGCAGAGACCCAGTACTTC.

In regard to this clonotype: One end of the junction varies from germline; a read error may be responsible. The chain has TRBV10-2 and TRBJ1-1; D gene uncertain. Germline V gene sequence: CDR1 WSHSY, CDR2 SAAADI. The CDR3 extends over 14 amino acids. The CDR3, as DNA: TGTGCCAGCAGTTACATAGGCAGGAACACTGAAGCTTTCTTT. Its translation is CASSYIGRNTEAFF.

V and J are TRBV28 and TRBJ1-2; the D gene is possibly TRBD1 (5 bases). With 8 bases removed from V and 7 bases from J, the gap between germline ends came to 26 bases. CDR3 length: 16 amino acids. Looked up from germline, CDR1 is MDHEN and CDR2 is SYDVKM. The CDR3: CASESLGTRGYGGYTF. CDR3 nucleotides: TGTGCCAGCGAGAGCCTCGGGACGAGGGGCTACGGTGGCTACACCTTC.

About this clonotype: Just one base apart from a much larger clone, this may be a read error. This is likely a read error, given that the CDR3 carries no conserved phenylalanine or tryptophan at its end. The V call is TRBV5-5, the J call TRBJ1-5; D ambiguous. Deletions cut 4 bases from V and 0 bases from J, with 8 bases between. This CDR3 has 14 residues. Germline lookup yields CDR1 SGHKS and CDR2 YYEKEE (reference sequence). This CDR3 is CASSRQDSNQPQHL. The CDR3 DNA sequence: TGTGCCAGCAGCCGCCAGGATAGCAATCAGCCCCAGCATCTT.

V and J are TRBV6-2 or TRBV6-3 and TRBJ2-5, with 9 bases aligning to TRBD1. The junction had 16 bases not matched to a gene; V was cut back by 6 bases and J by 5 bases. This CDR3 region has 17 residues. Germline V CDR1 and CDR2: MNHEY, SVGEGT. The CDR3 DNA reads TGTGCCAGCAGCGAAGGACAGGGGTATAGTGAGTCGGAGACCCAGTACTTC. Its translation is CASSEGQGYSESETQYF.

The chain employs TRBV19 and TRBJ1-1; no clear D. Trimming stripped 6 bases from V and 2 bases from J, with 10 bases between. The CDR3 sequence is 13 residues long. CDR1 LNHDA and CDR2 SQIVND come from the germline V gene (reference sequence). The CDR3 nucleotides are TGTGCCAGTAGGTACTTTACAAACACTGAAGCTTTCTTT. Its translation: CASRYFTNTEAFF.

This clonotype was recorded many times. The V gene is TRBV12-3 or TRBV12-4, the J gene TRBJ2-7, with TRBD1 matching 9 bases. The CDR3 totals 15 residues. J gave up 5 bases and V 2 bases, and 7 bases lay outside the gene matches. Written as DNA, the CDR3 is TGTGCCAGCAGTTTACAGACAGGGGGGGATGACGAGCAGTACTTC. Translated: CASSLQTGGDDEQYF.

The rearrangement joins TRBV4-3 to TRBJ1-2, with D unresolved. The CDR3 has 14 residues. The V gene's germline CDR1 is LGHNA and CDR2 YSLEER. Trimming removed 1 base at V and 4 bases at J, with 10 bases between. CDR3 loop: CASSQAAGPYGYTF. The CDR3 nucleotides are TGCGCCAGCAGCCAAGCAGCGGGCCCCTATGGCTACACCTTC.

The genes are TRBV7-9 and TRBJ1-4; possibly TRBD1 for D (5 bases). Looked up from germline, CDR1 is SEHNR and CDR2 is FQNEAQ (reference sequence). The V and J ends lost 3 bases and 7 bases respectively, with 15 bases between them. The length of the CDR3 is 15 residues. The CDR3 reads CASSLEAGLSEKLFF. CDR3 in DNA: TGTGCCAGCAGCTTGGAAGCAGGGTTAAGTGAAAAACTGTTTTTT.

This clonotype was picked up a small number of times. The chain employs TRBV2 and TRBJ2-5; 14 bases map to TRBD2. The CDR3 runs 18 residues. Germline V gives CDR1 SNHLY, CDR2 FYNNEI. V lost 5 bases, J lost 2 bases, and 10 bases stayed unmatched. This CDR3 reads CASSLQPGLAGVQETQYF. CDR3 DNA: TGTGCCAGCAGTTTGCAGCCGGGACTAGCGGGGGTACAAGAGACCCAGTACTTC.

This clonotype turned up a few times. The rearrangement joins TRBV4-1 to TRBJ1-2; no reliable D call. This CDR3 comprises 15 residues. Germline lookup yields CDR1 MGHRA and CDR2 YSYEKL. Trimming stripped 0 bases from V and 3 bases from J, with 11 bases between. CDR3 bases: TGCGCCAGCAGCCAAGAGCAAGAGAGGGACTATGGCTACACCTTC. Protein sequence: CASSQEQERDYGYTF.

This clonotype was detected only a few times. The V gene is TRBV29-1, the J gene TRBJ2-7; no reliable D call. The CDR3 has 11 amino acids. V was shortened by 1 base and J by 4 bases, with 5 bases between the two germline ends. Germline CDR1 is SQVTM and CDR2 is ANQGSEA. The CDR3 spells CSVEARYEQYF. DNA of the CDR3: TGCAGCGTTGAAGCCAGGTACGAGCAGTACTTC.

This clonotype came up many times. The CDR3 DNA reads as TGTGCCACCAGTGATTTGTGTCGGGGGCCTCAGCCCCAGCATTTT. This codes for CATSDLCRGPQPQHF. The rearrangement uses TRBV24-1 and TRBJ1-5; D might be TRBD1 (6 bases). The CDR3 is 15 amino acids. Germline V lookup: CDR1 KGHDR, CDR2 SFDVKD. Trimming left V 0 bases short and J 6 bases short, with 11 bases between.

This clonotype appeared a single time. The conserved phenylalanine or tryptophan is not found at the CDR3 terminus, so this likely reflects a read error. The chain has TRBV7-3 and TRBJ2-2; no clear D. Deletions cut 5 bases from V and 0 bases from J, with 16 bases between. The CDR3 is 17 residues long. Germline V gene data show CDR1 as SGHTA and CDR2 as FQGTGA. Here the CDR3 reads CASSPQSRLTNTGELFS. The CDR3 DNA reads TGTGCCAGCAGCCCCCAAAGCAGGCTAACGAACACCGGGGAGCTGTTTTCT.

The CDR3 spells CAWSPGGRNYGYTF. The CDR3 region has the DNA TGTGCCTGGAGTCCAGGGGGTAGGAACTATGGCTACACCTTC. V is TRBV30 and J is TRBJ1-2; 7 positions match TRBD1. The CDR3 extends over 14 amino acids. The V segment lost 2 bases and the J segment 2 bases; nucleotides outside the gene matches: 5. Germline V gene lookup returns CDR1 GTSNPN and CDR2 SVGIG (reference sequence).

The V call is TRBV29-1, the J call TRBJ2-1; perhaps TRBD1 as D (6 bases). The CDR3 spans 13 residues. Germline values: CDR1 SQVTM, CDR2 ANQGSEA. With 6 bases removed from V and 7 bases from J, the gap between germline ends came to 16 bases. The CDR3 DNA reads TGCAGCGTAAGACAGGATACCTTAAATGAGCAGTTCTTC. It is translated as CSVRQDTLNEQFF.

The chain is built from TRBV2 and TRBJ2-3; TRBD1 matches at 8 bases. The CDR3 runs 16 residues. Germline V gene lookup returns CDR1 SNHLY and CDR2 FYNNEI. The junction had 10 bases not matched to a gene; V was cut back by 5 bases and J by 3 bases. The CDR3 DNA reads as TGTGCCAGCAGTCGGACAGGGAAGGGCAAAACAGATACGCAGTATTTT. Its translation is CASSRTGKGKTDTQYF. The variable domain in full, completed from reference TRBV2 and TRBJ2-3, reads EPEVTQTPSHQVTQMGQEVILRCVPISNHLYFYWYRQILGQKVEFLVSFYNNEISEKSEIFDDQFSVERPDGSNFTLKIRSTKLEDSAMYFCASSRTGKGKTDTQYFGPGTRLTVL.

This clonotype was detected only a few times. The chain recombines TRBV12-3 or TRBV12-4 with TRBJ2-5; 7 bases align to TRBD1. V lost 7 bases, J lost 4 bases, and 12 bases stayed unmatched. This CDR3 is built from 15 residues. The CDR3 is CASTPNPGQAETQYF. CDR3 nucleotide sequence: TGTGCCAGCACCCCGAACCCAGGACAGGCAGAGACCCAGTACTTC.

V usage is TRBV18 and J usage is TRBJ1-5; D ambiguous. CDR3 length equals 13 residues. The V gene's germline CDR1 is KGHSH and CDR2 LQKENI. Trimming left V 5 bases short and J 4 bases short, with 9 bases between. The CDR3: CASSEEQNQPQHF. For the CDR3, the DNA is TGTGCCAGCTCAGAGGAACAGAATCAGCCCCAGCATTTT.

This clonotype has more than one count but fewer than ten. This chain connects TRBV7-9 to TRBJ1-5; 7 nucleotides agree with TRBD1. The length of the CDR3 is 16 residues. Germline CDR1 is SEHNR and CDR2 is FQNEAQ (reference sequence). V was pared by 5 bases and J by 4 bases, with 11 bases of the junction left unmatched. The CDR3 is CASSLKRDSENQPQHF. CDR3 nucleotides: TGTGCCAGCAGCCTGAAGCGGGACAGCGAAAATCAGCCCCAGCATTTT.

The gene calls are TRBV6-5 and TRBJ2-5; 9 bases are shared with TRBD1. The CDR3 has 15 residues. CDR1 is MNHEY and CDR2 is SVGAGI in the germline V gene. Germline trimming cut 6 bases from V and 6 bases from J; bases unmatched to any gene: 11. CDR3 nucleotide sequence: TGTGCCAGCAGCCGAGGACAGGGGAGGGGACAGACCCAGTACTTC. Its translation: CASSRGQGRGQTQYF.

A word on this clonotype: At one boundary the junction diverges from the germline segment, which might be a read error. The chain links TRBV4-1 to TRBJ1-2; no definite D call. Germline V gives CDR1 MGHRA, CDR2 YSYEKL. The CDR3 is 13 amino acids. The CDR3 spells CASSDPPNYGYTF. The CDR3 DNA sequence: TGTGCCAGCAGCGACCCTCCTAACTATGGCTACACCTTC.